The source of this T cell receptor (beta chain) is a study of blood T cell repertoires in COVID-19. Study context: The cDNA or gDNA used as material had been derived from T cells, B-cell-depleted T cells, or PBMCs.

Assay used: immunoSEQ multiplex PCR; TCRdb lists only in-frame clones, some missing. The data show under 40,000 clones, with more than 75% seen just once and 6% to 8% held by the top ten. The CDR3 consists of 17 residues. Looked up from germline, CDR1 is LNHDA and CDR2 is SQIVND (reference sequence). Trimming shortened V by 7 bases and J by 0 bases, and 19 bases separated the two germline ends. Sequenced material: peripheral blood. V is TRBV19 and J is TRBJ1-5; no definite D call. The clonotype originates from a woman aged 60 to 75 with acute or convalescent COVID-19. CDR3 sequence reads: CASKSGLTQYSNQPQHF. The CDR3, as DNA: TGTGCCAGTAAATCGGGATTAACGCAGTATAGCAATCAGCCCCAGCATTTT.